The T cell receptor (beta chain) under discussion was sequenced for a study of blood T cell repertoires in COVID-19 (TCRdb year 2020). Study-wide context: Samples covering the acute and convalescent phases of COVID-19 were provided by collaborators in the United States, Italy and Spain. Samples came from the ongoing ImmuneRACE study (first 160 participants) plus 1,254 subjects from 6 global collaborators. A freely available public database, intended as a resource for researchers studying the immune response to SARS-CoV-2, is where the repertoires were released. Deeply sampled blood TCRbeta repertoires from subjects exposed to, actively infected with, or recovered from COVID-19 were included in the dataset. Where HLA class I and class II types were available, the types were taken from metadata supplied by the sample provider, not from assay-based typing. Nearly every sample came with metadata listing a de-identified subject ID, COVID-19 status, age in years and sex. The material from the prospective study consisted of cDNA or gDNA derived from T cells, B-cell-depleted T cells, or PBMCs.

As to this clone: This clone's antigen is unknown. No much larger clonotype is one base removed from it; base qualities were not supplied.

Samples from volunteer blood donors who had recovered from COVID-19 were contributed by a second Seattle source. Each collaborating institution followed its own protocols to collect whole blood in K2EDTA tubes. For TCRbeta analysis, collaborator samples were shipped as frozen whole blood, as isolated PBMCs, or as DNA extracted from either sample type. V was cut back by 5 bases and J by 1 base, leaving a gap of 6 bases between them. According to the germline V gene (reference sequence), CDR1 reads LNHDA and CDR2 reads SQIVND. There are 13 amino acids in the CDR3, from cysteine to phenylalanine inclusive. Of the read, only the CDR3 DNA is kept; its 39 bases are in frame from base 1. TCRbeta CDR3 regions were amplified from genomic DNA by means of the immunoSEQ Assay, a bias-controlled multiplex PCR. From the authors' description of their analysis: The number of nucleated cells in each sample was estimated by amplification of reference gene primers within the assay. To quantify the absolute abundance of each unique TCRbeta CDR3 rearrangement, sequence reads were collapsed and filtered. For each sample, productive Simpson clonality was calculated by taking the square root of Simpson's diversity index across productive rearrangements. TCRdb provides this immuneACCESS table in a form limited to in-frame rearrangements. Some clones are lacking; in checked studies, under half of them reflect an unresolved V gene, and why the rest are absent is not known. V and J calls and clone size are as listed in that table; D and trimming were resolved from the DNA. Within this sample are about 260,000 clones, with 70% to 90% of them counted one time only. The top ten hold roughly 4.5% of the sample.

Here is what the overall study found, with its caveats: How much clinical and demographic metadata was included differed by source and by participant, and the metadata was provided uncurated.

The chain was built from TRBV19 and TRBJ2-1; TRBD1 might be the D gene, on 5 matching bases. The sequence came from a man aged 60 to 75 who had recovered from COVID-19. Sequenced sample: peripheral blood. CDR3 region: CASSAGSYNEQFF. The sequenced DNA is TGTGCCAGTAGTGCAGGGTCCTACAATGAGCAGTTCTTC.